The 28 T cell receptor beta chains listed next were all sequenced from one sample in a study of blood T cell repertoires in COVID-19. Sequenced by immunoSEQ multiplex PCR; TCRdb stores in-frame clones only, minus some. The table lists over 250,000 clones, around 89% of them singletons, with around 0.99% in the top ten. Material for sequencing was peripheral blood. These receptors originate from a woman aged 35 to 49 who had recovered from COVID-19.

The chain is built from TRBV4-3 and TRBJ2-7; 7 nucleotides line up with TRBD2. J gave up 3 bases and V 1 base, and 3 bases lay outside the gene matches. This CDR3 contains 14 residues. Germline V gives CDR1 LGHNA, CDR2 YSLEER. This CDR3 is CASSQAGGNYEQYF. The CDR3 nucleotides are TGCGCCAGCAGCCAAGCGGGAGGAAACTACGAGCAGTACTTC.

The sample holds one count of this clone. The rearrangement uses TRBV18 and TRBJ2-4; 14 positions match TRBD2. The CDR3 has 19 amino acids. V was clipped by 6 bases and J by 2 bases; unmatched bases: 12. Germline values: CDR1 KGHSH, CDR2 LQKENI. The CDR3 DNA follows: TGTGCCAGCTCCGCCGCGGGACTAGCGGGGGCTAGGACCAAAAACATTCAGTACTTC. Its translation is CASSAAGLAGARTKNIQYF.

The V call is TRBV24-1, the J call TRBJ2-6; D perhaps matches TRBD1 (5 bases). V was trimmed by 9 bases and J by 2 bases, leaving 16 bases between them. CDR3 length: 16 amino acids. The germline V gene encodes CDR1 KGHDR and CDR2 SFDVKD. DNA for the CDR3: TGTGCCACCCAACCAGGGTCCTCACCTGGGGCCAACGTCCTGACTTTC. Translating it yields CATQPGSSPGANVLTF.

This sequence joins TRBV9 and TRBJ2-3, with TRBD1 matching 12 bases. With V trimmed by 4 bases and J by 6 bases, 9 bases remained unmatched. The germline V gene has CDR1 SGDLS and CDR2 YYNGEE. The CDR3 loop spans 16 amino acids. Here the CDR3 reads CASSTGDRGPWDTQYF. The CDR3 coding sequence is TGTGCCAGCAGCACCGGGGACAGGGGGCCTTGGGATACGCAGTATTTT. The complete variable domain, with remaining parts taken from reference TRBV9 and TRBJ2-3, reads DSGVTQTPKHLITATGQRVTLRCSPRSGDLSVYWYQQSLDQGLQFLIQYYNGEERAKGNILERFSAQQFPDLHSELNLSSLELGDSALYFCASSTGDRGPWDTQYFGPGTRLTVL.

CDR3 in amino acids: CASTASGANVLTF. The CDR3 nucleotides read TGTGCCAGCACCGCGTCTGGGGCCAACGTCCTGACTTTC. The chain links TRBV6-5 to TRBJ2-6; no definite D call. Trimming left V 7 bases short and J 1 base short, with 5 bases between. Germline V lookup: CDR1 MNHEY, CDR2 SVGAGI. This CDR3 region has 13 residues.

The chain combines TRBV28 with TRBJ1-5, with a possible D match to TRBD1 (6 bases). This CDR3 is 14 amino acids long. V lost 7 bases and J 6 bases, leaving 16 bases between the germline ends. Germline V lookup: CDR1 MDHEN, CDR2 SYDVKM. The CDR3 DNA is TGTGCCAGCACCTGGGGGGGCGGGGGTCAGCCCCAGCATTTT. It is translated as CASTWGGGGQPQHF.

This clone was recorded many times. The chain uses TRBV6-4 and TRBJ2-3; D is possibly TRBD2 (6 bases). Trimming took 5 bases from V and 0 from J, leaving 6 bases between them. This CDR3 comprises 13 residues. Looked up from germline, CDR1 is MRHNA and CDR2 is SNTAGT. In nucleotides, the CDR3 is TGTGCCAGCAGTAGCGGGAGCACAGATACGCAGTATTTT. It is translated as CASSSGSTDTQYF.

This chain connects TRBV5-1 to TRBJ2-7; no firm D call. CDR3 length equals 12 residues. With 5 bases removed from V and 0 bases from J, the gap between germline ends came to 6 bases. Germline CDR1 and CDR2: SGHRS and YFSETQ. CDR3 in amino acids: CASRGTSYEQYF. The CDR3 DNA is TGCGCCAGCAGGGGCACCTCCTACGAGCAGTACTTC.

The CDR3 sequence is CASGQGAYEQYF. In nucleotides, the CDR3 is TGTGCCAGCGGACAGGGGGCCTACGAGCAGTACTTC. The J gene is TRBJ2-7, the V gene TRBV25-1; 10 nucleotides align to TRBD1. CDR3 length: 12 residues. V gave up 8 bases and J gave up 2 bases; unmatched junction bases: 0. Germline assignment: CDR1 MGHDK and CDR2 SYGVNS.

This clone has a handful of counts. This sequence joins TRBV7-2 and TRBJ1-2; D is possibly TRBD1 (5 bases). The germline CDR1 and CDR2 sequences are SGHTA and FQGNSA. Between the trimmed V and J ends, which lost 3 bases and 4 bases, there was a span of 15 bases. This CDR3 has 15 amino acids. The CDR3, as DNA: TGTGCCAGCAGCTTGAGAGGGGAGGGGTTCTATGGCTACACCTTC. This codes for CASSLRGEGFYGYTF.

This clone was observed a single time. The chain recombines TRBV6-2 or TRBV6-3 with TRBJ1-6, with D hard to call. There are 11 residues in the CDR3. Trimming removed 6 bases at V and 15 bases at J, with 12 bases between. Per germline, CDR1 MNHEY and CDR2 SVGEGT. The CDR3 sequence is CASSRAANLHF. The CDR3 DNA is TGTGCCAGCAGCCGAGCGGCCAACCTCCACTTT.

This rearrangement joins TRBV6-6 to TRBJ1-5; D is undetermined. V shed 2 bases and J shed 4 bases, with 9 bases lying between them. The CDR3 is 14 residues long. Germline CDR1 and CDR2: MNHNY and SVGAGI (reference sequence). The CDR3 protein is CASSYGGQNQPQHF. For the CDR3, the DNA is TGTGCCAGCAGTTACGGCGGGCAGAATCAGCCCCAGCATTTT.

The chain employs TRBV3-1 (or the pseudogene TRBV3-2) and TRBJ2-1; 14 bases fit TRBD2. Germline V lookup: CDR1 LGHDT, CDR2 YNNKEL (reference sequence). J gave up 4 bases and V 4 bases, and 0 bases lay outside the gene matches. The CDR3 has 15 residues. Here the CDR3 DNA reads TGTGCCAGCAGCCGACTAGCGGGAGGGTACAATGAGCAGTTCTTC. This encodes CASSRLAGGYNEQFF.

The CDR3 loop reads CASSPQGGPGTEAFF. The DNA of the CDR3 is TGTGCCAGCAGCCCCCAAGGGGGCCCGGGCACTGAAGCTTTCTTT. The rearrangement links TRBV11-3 to TRBJ1-1, with 7 bases fitting TRBD1. Trimming took 5 bases from V and 4 from J; bases not matched to a gene: 10. Germline V gene lookup returns CDR1 SGHNT and CDR2 YENEEA. CDR3 length: 15 amino acids.

The genes are TRBV5-1 and TRBJ1-1; D perhaps matches TRBD1 (5 bases). Trimming took off 0 bases at V and 1 base at J, with 10 bases between the two ends. Looked up from germline, CDR1 is SGHRS and CDR2 is YFSETQ. This CDR3 is 15 amino acids long. DNA for the CDR3: TGCGCCAGCAGCTTGGTCGGGCAGGGGAACACTGAAGCTTTCTTT. Protein: CASSLVGQGNTEAFF.

The V and J genes are TRBV5-1 and TRBJ1-2; the D gene is possibly TRBD1 (5 bases). Germline lookup yields CDR1 SGHRS and CDR2 YFSETQ. The V end lost 2 bases, the J end lost 7 bases, and 15 bases lay between the germline ends. This CDR3 is built from 14 residues. Here the CDR3 reads CASSFGGSGVGYTF. The CDR3 region has the DNA TGCGCCAGCAGCTTCGGGGGATCCGGGGTTGGCTACACCTTC.

This rearrangement joins TRBV12-3 or TRBV12-4 to TRBJ1-1; D uncertain. V lost 6 bases, J lost 3 bases, and 11 bases lay in between. This CDR3 spans 13 amino acids. In DNA form, the CDR3 reads TGTGCCAGCAGCTGGCCCGGGGACACTGAAGCTTTCTTT. This gives the protein CASSWPGDTEAFF.

This chain uses TRBV30 with TRBJ2-7; perhaps TRBD1 as D (6 bases). In germline, CDR1 is GTSNPN, CDR2 SVGIG (reference sequence). The CDR3 contains 13 residues. V was shortened by 3 bases and J by 0 bases, with 9 bases between the two germline ends. The CDR3 coding sequence is TGTGCCTGGAGGGGGACATTCTCCTACGAGCAGTACTTC. Amino acid sequence: CAWRGTFSYEQYF.

The rearrangement links TRBV14 to TRBJ2-7; no definite D call. Trimming took 3 bases from V and 6 from J, leaving 9 bases between them. Germline CDR1 is SGHDN and CDR2 is FVKESK. The CDR3 consists of 12 residues. The CDR3 loop is CASSQWRGEQYF. For the CDR3, the DNA is TGTGCCAGCAGCCAGTGGCGCGGCGAGCAGTACTTC.

V usage is TRBV7-2 and J usage is TRBJ2-3, with 12 bases lining up with TRBD2. Germline CDR1 and CDR2: SGHTA and FQGNSA. The CDR3 loop spans 19 amino acids. V dropped 1 base and J dropped 4; count of bases not matched to a gene: 12. This CDR3 reads CASSLVPGLASGRADTQYF. The CDR3 DNA reads as TGTGCCAGCAGCTTAGTGCCCGGGTTGGCTAGCGGGAGGGCAGATACGCAGTATTTT. Using reference TRBV7-2 and TRBJ2-3 for the parts outside the CDR3, the full variable domain is GAGVSQSPSNKVTEKGKDVELRCDPISGHTALYWYRQSLGQGLEFLIYFQGNSAPDKSGLPSDRFSAERTGGSVSTLTIQRTQQEDSAVYLCASSLVPGLASGRADTQYFGPGTRLTVL.

The V and J genes are TRBV27 and TRBJ1-4; TRBD1 matches 8 bases. With V trimmed by 4 bases and J by 8 bases, 12 bases remained unmatched. CDR1 is MNHEY, CDR2 SMNVEV, per germline (reference sequence). This CDR3 has 16 residues. CDR3 sequence: CASSSYFGTGQEKLFF. The CDR3 DNA reads TGTGCCAGCAGTTCCTATTTCGGGACAGGTCAAGAAAAACTGTTTTTT.

The chain joins TRBV5-8 to TRBJ2-3; 9 nucleotides line up with TRBD1. Germline V gene data show CDR1 as SGHTS and CDR2 as YDEGEE. Trimming took 4 bases from V and 2 from J; bases not matched to a gene: 11. CDR3 length: 17 amino acids. CDR3 loop: CASSQPVGQGYTDTQYF. In nucleotides, the CDR3 is TGTGCCAGCAGCCAGCCCGTCGGACAGGGGTACACAGATACGCAGTATTTT.

This chain links TRBV3-1 (or the pseudogene TRBV3-2) with TRBJ2-7, with D possibly being TRBD1 (6 bases). V was cut by 9 bases and J by 5 bases, with 17 bases left in between. The CDR3 sequence is 13 residues long. The germline gives CDR1 LGHDT, CDR2 YNNKEL (reference sequence). CDR3 sequence: CASPDRSRDEQYV. CDR3 in DNA: TGTGCCAGTCCAGACAGGTCCAGGGACGAGCAGTACGTC.

About this clone: Since the CDR3 does not end with the conserved phenylalanine or tryptophan, this likely comes from a read error. The DNA is omitted, as the CDR3 cannot be located on it reliably, and the CDR3 follows TCRdb's listing. V is TRBV14 and J is TRBJ2-4; the table gives TRBD1 as D, unverified against the DNA. The germline gives CDR1 SGHDN, CDR2 FVKESK. The CDR3 contains 13 residues when both ends are counted. This chain's CDR3 is CASSQAPGQAFSL.

V and J are TRBV5-1 and TRBJ2-5; a weak D match, TRBD2 (5 bases). The CDR3 runs 15 residues. Trimming took 0 bases from V and 5 from J, leaving 14 bases between them. The germline V gene encodes CDR1 SGHRS and CDR2 YFSETQ. CDR3 DNA sequence: TGCGCCAGCAGCTTGGATGTAGCGTCGGGGGAGACCCAGTACTTC. Translation gives CASSLDVASGETQYF.

This chain joins TRBV25-1 and TRBJ1-3, with TRBD1 as a possible D gene (5 bases). Trimming removed 1 base at V and 0 bases at J, with 10 bases between. CDR1 MGHDK and CDR2 SYGVNS come from the germline V gene. The CDR3 runs 16 residues. The CDR3 coding sequence is TGTGCCAGCAGTGAATGGGAGGGGAGCTCTGGAAACACCATATATTTT. Translation: CASSEWEGSSGNTIYF.

The V call is TRBV19, the J call TRBJ1-5, with D perhaps TRBD1 (6 bases). Between the trimmed V and J ends, which lost 10 bases and 7 bases, there was a span of 11 bases. CDR1 LNHDA and CDR2 SQIVND come from the germline V gene (reference sequence). This CDR3 region has 11 residues. Written as DNA, the CDR3 is TGTGCCACAAGACAGGACCAGCCCCAGCATTTT. Protein product: CATRQDQPQHF.

V gene TRBV30 combines with J gene TRBJ2-3; 8 nucleotides agree with TRBD2. The CDR3 loop spans 15 amino acids. CDR1 is GTSNPN and CDR2 is SVGIG in the germline V gene (reference sequence). Germline trimming cut 0 bases from V and 8 bases from J; bases unmatched to any gene: 10. CDR3 coding DNA: TGTGCCTGGAGTGTGGGGAGGCTAGCGGGTAGTACGCAGTATTTT. Its protein product is CAWSVGRLAGSTQYF.